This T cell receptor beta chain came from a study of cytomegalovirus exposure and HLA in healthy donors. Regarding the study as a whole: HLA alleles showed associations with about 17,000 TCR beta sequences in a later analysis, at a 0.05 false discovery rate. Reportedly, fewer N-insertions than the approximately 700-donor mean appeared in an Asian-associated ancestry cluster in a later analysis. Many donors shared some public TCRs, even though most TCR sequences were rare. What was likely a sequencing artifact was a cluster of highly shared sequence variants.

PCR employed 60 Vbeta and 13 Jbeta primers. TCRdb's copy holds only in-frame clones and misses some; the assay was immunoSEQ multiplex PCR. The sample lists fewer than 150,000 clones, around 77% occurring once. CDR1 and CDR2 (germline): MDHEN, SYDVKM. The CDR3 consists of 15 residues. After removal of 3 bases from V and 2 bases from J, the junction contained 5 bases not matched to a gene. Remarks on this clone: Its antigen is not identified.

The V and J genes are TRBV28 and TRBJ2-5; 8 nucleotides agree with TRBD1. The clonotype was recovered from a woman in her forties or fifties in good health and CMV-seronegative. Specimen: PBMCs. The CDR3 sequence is CASSFLGQGQETQYF. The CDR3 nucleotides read TGTGCCAGCAGTTTTCTAGGACAGGGACAAGAGACCCAGTACTTC.